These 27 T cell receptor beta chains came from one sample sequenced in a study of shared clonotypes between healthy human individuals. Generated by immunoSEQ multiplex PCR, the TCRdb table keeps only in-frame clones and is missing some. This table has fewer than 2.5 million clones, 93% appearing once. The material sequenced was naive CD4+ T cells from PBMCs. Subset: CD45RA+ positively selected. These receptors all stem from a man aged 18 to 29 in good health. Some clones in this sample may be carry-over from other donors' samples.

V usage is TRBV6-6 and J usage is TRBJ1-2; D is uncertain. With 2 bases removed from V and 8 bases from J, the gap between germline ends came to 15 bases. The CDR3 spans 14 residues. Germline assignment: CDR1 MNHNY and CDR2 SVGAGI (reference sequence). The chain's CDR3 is CASSYPDGVVGYTF. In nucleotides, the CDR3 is TGTGCCAGCAGTTACCCGGACGGGGTGGTCGGCTACACCTTC.

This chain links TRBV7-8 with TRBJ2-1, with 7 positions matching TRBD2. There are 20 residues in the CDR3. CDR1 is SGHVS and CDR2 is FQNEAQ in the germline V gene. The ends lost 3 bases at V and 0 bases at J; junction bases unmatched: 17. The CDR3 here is CASSFYTDSSGGSSYNEQFF. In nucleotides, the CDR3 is TGTGCCAGCAGCTTCTACACCGACTCCTCGGGGGGAAGCTCCTACAATGAGCAGTTCTTC.

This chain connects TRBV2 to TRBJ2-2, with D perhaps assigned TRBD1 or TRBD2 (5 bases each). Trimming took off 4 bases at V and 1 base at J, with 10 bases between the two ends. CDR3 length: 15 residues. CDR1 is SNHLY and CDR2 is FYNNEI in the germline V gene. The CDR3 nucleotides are TGTGCCAGCAGTGGTCCGGGGCAGAACACCGGGGAGCTGTTTTTT. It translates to CASSGPGQNTGELFF. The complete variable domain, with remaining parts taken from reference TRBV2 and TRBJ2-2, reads EPEVTQTPSHQVTQMGQEVILRCVPISNHLYFYWYRQILGQKVEFLVSFYNNEISEKSEIFDDQFSVERPDGSNFTLKIRSTKLEDSAMYFCASSGPGQNTGELFFGEGSRLTVL.

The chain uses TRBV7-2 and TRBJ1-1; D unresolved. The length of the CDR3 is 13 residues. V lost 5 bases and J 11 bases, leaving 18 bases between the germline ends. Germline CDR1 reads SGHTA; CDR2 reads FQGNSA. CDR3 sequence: CASSPPLGRAAFF. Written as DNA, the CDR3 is TGTGCCAGCAGCCCCCCCCTCGGGAGGGCGGCTTTCTTT.

The DNA for the CDR3 is TGCGCCAGCAGCCAAGGATTTTCGCAGGGACTCTACGAGCAGTACTTC. Translation: CASSQGFSQGLYEQYF. V is TRBV4-1 and J is TRBJ2-7; a possible D gene is TRBD2 (6 bases). Trimming removed 1 base from V and 3 bases from J, with 16 bases in between. Germline V CDR1 and CDR2: MGHRA, YSYEKL. The CDR3 length is 16 residues.

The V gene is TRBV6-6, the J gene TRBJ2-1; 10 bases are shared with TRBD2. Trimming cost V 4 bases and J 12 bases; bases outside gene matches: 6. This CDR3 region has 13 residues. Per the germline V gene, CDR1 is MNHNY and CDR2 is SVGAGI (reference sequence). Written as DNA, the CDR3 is TGTGCCAGCAGTTCCAGGACTAGCGGCAGGCAGTTCTTC. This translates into CASSSRTSGRQFF.

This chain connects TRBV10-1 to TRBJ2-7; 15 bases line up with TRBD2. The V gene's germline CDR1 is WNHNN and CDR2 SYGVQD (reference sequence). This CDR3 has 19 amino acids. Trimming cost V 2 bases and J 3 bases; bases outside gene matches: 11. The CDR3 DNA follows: TGCGCCAGCAGTGAGGACCCAGGACAGGGACTAGCGGGAGGCTACGAGCAGTACTTC. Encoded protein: CASSEDPGQGLAGGYEQYF.

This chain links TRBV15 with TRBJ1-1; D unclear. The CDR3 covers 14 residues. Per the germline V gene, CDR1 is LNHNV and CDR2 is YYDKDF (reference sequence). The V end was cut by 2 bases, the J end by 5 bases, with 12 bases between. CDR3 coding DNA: TGTGCCACCAGCAGATCCCGGGTCAATACTGAAGCTTTCTTT. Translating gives CATSRSRVNTEAFF.

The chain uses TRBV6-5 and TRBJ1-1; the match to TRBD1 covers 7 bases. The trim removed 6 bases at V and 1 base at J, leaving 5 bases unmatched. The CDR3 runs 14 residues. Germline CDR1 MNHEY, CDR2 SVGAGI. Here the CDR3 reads CASRPNRGNTEAFF. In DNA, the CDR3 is TGTGCCAGCAGACCAAACAGGGGGAACACTGAAGCTTTCTTT.

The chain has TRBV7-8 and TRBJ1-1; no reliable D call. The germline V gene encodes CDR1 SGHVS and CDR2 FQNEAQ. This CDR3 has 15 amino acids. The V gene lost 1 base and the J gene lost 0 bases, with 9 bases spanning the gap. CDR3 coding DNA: TGTGCCAGCAGCTTAGAACGGGCCATGAACACTGAAGCTTTCTTT. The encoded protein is CASSLERAMNTEAFF.

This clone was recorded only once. The CDR3 nucleotides read TGTGCCAGCTCACGAGGGACAGCTTACGAGCAGTACTTC. Residues: CASSRGTAYEQYF. V is TRBV18 and J is TRBJ2-7; 7 bases line up with TRBD1. Germline assignment: CDR1 KGHSH and CDR2 LQKENI. The V and J ends lost 4 bases and 4 bases, in that order; junction bases with no gene match: 4. This CDR3 contains 13 residues.

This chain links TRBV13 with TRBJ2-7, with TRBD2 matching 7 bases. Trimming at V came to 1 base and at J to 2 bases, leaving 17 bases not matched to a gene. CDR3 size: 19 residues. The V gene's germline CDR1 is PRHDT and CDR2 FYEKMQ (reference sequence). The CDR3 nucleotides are TGTGCCAGCAGCTTAGCTGGGGGTTGGCGGCAGCGGGAAACCTACGAGCAGTACTTC. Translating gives CASSLAGGWRQRETYEQYF.

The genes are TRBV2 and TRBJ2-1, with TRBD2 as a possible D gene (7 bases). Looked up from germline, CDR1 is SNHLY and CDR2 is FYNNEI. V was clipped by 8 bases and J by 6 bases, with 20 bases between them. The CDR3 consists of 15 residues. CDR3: CASETGGRRSNEQFF. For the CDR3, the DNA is TGTGCCAGCGAGACCGGGGGGCGGCGATCCAATGAGCAGTTCTTC.

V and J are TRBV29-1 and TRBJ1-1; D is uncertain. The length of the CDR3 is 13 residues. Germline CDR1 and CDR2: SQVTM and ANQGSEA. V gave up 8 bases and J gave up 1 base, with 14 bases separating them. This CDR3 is CSRMIQWNTEAFF. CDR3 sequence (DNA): TGCAGCAGAATGATCCAGTGGAACACTGAAGCTTTCTTT.

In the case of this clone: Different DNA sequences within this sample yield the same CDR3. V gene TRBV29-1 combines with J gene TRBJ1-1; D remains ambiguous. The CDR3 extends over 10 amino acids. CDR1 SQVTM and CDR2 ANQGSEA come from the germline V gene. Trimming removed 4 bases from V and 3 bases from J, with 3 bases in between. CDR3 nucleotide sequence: TGCAGCGTTGGACACACTGAAGCTTTCTTT. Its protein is CSVGHTEAFF.

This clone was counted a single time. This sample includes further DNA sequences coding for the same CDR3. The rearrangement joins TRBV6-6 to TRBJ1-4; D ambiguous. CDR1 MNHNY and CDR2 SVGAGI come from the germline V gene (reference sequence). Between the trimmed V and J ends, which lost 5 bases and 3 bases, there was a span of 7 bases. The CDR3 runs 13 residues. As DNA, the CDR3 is TGTGCCAGCAGTGCCACGGCTAATGAAAAACTGTTTTTT. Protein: CASSATANEKLFF.

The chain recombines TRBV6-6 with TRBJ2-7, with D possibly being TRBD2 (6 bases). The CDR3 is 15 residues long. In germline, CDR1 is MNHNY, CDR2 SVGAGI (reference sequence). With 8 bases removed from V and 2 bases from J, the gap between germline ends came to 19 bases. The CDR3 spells CASRPEGNRAYEQYF. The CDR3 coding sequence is TGTGCCAGCCGCCCGGAGGGTAATCGGGCCTACGAGCAGTACTTC.

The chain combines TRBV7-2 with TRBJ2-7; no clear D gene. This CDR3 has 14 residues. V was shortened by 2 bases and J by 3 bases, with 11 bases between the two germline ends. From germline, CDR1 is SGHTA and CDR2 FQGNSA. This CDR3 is CASSLSYGGYEQYF. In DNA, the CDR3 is TGTGCCAGCAGCTTAAGCTACGGCGGCTACGAGCAGTACTTC.

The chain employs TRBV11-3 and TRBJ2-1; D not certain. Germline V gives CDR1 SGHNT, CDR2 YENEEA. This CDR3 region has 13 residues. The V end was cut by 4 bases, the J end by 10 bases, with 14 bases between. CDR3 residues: CASSWTATMEQFF. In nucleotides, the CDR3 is TGTGCCAGCAGCTGGACGGCCACGATGGAGCAGTTCTTC.

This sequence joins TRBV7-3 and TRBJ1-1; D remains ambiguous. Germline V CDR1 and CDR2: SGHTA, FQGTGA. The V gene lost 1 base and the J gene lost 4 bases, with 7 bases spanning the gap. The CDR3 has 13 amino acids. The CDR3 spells CASSLMRSTEAFF. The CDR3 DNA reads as TGTGCCAGCAGCTTAATGCGGTCCACTGAAGCTTTCTTT.

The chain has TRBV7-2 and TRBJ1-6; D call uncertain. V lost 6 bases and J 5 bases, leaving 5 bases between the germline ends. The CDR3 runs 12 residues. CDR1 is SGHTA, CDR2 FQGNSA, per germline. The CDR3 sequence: CASSINNSPLHF. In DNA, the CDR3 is TGTGCCAGCAGTATCAATAATTCACCCCTCCACTTT.

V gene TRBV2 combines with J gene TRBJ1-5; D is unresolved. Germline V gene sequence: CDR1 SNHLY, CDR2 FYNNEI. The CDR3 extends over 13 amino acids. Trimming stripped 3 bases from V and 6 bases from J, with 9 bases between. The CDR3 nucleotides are TGTGCCAGCAGTGAGACCCCCCCTCAGCCCCAGCATTTT. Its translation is CASSETPPQPQHF.

The CDR3 reads CASSWGQGADEQYF. CDR3 DNA sequence: TGTGCCAGCAGCTGGGGACAGGGGGCCGACGAGCAGTACTTC. This chain links TRBV7-9 with TRBJ2-7, with 12 bases matching TRBD1. Germline V CDR1 and CDR2: SEHNR, FQNEAQ (reference sequence). The CDR3 contains 14 residues. V gave up 4 bases and J gave up 5 bases; unmatched junction bases: 3.

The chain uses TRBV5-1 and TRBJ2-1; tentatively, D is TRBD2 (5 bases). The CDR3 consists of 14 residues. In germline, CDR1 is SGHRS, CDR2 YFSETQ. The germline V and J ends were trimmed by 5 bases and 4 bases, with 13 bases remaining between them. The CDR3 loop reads CASRSSGGYNEQFF. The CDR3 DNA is TGCGCCAGCAGGTCAAGCGGAGGATACAATGAGCAGTTCTTC.

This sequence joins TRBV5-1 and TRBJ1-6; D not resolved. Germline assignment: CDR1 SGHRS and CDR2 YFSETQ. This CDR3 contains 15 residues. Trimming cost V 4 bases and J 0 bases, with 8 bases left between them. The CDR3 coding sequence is TGCGCCAGCAGCATCAGAAGCTCCTATAATTCACCCCTCCACTTT. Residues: CASSIRSSYNSPLHF.

This chain's CDR3 is CASGQGRTGELFF. The DNA of the CDR3 is TGTGCCAGCGGACAGGGGCGCACCGGGGAGCTGTTTTTT. The rearrangement uses TRBV2 and TRBJ2-2, with 9 nucleotides matching TRBD1. The V and J ends lost 8 bases and 4 bases, in that order; junction bases with no gene match: 2. This CDR3 spans 13 amino acids. Per germline, CDR1 SNHLY and CDR2 FYNNEI.

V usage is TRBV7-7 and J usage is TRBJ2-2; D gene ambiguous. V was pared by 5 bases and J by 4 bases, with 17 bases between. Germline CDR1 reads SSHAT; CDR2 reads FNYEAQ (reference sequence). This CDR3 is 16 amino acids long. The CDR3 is CASSPPHAIRTGELFF. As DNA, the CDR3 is TGTGCCAGCAGCCCCCCCCACGCAATACGCACCGGGGAGCTGTTTTTT.